The 15 T cell receptor beta chains below come from one sample, sequenced in a study of T-cell reconstitution after alpha-beta-depleted transplantation in children. A library of TCRbeta sequences, prepared with unique molecular identifiers, was generated. TCRdb redid the calling of the PCR reads with MiXCR, one entry per CDR3 protein. The data show fewer than 350,000 distinct CDR3 sequences, about 9.5% seen once. Sample: PBMCs, taken before TCRalphabeta/CD19-depleted stem cell transplant. These receptors originate from a boy under three years old with acute myeloid leukemia, due to receive a stem cell transplant.

At least ten counts were recorded for this clonotype. This chain links TRBV14 with TRBJ1-1; possibly TRBD1 for D (5 bases). The CDR3 is 16 residues long. V dropped 2 bases and J dropped 0 bases, with 13 bases sitting between them. Germline CDR1 reads SGHDN; CDR2 reads FVKESK. The CDR3 bases are TGTGCCAGCAGCCAACTGGGACTGCCCATGAACACTGAAGCTTTCTTT. Translating it yields CASSQLGLPMNTEAFF.

This clonotype was counted a few times. The rearrangement links TRBV7-6 to TRBJ2-5; TRBD2 agrees at 15 bases. The length of the CDR3 is 17 residues. The V gene end was trimmed by 4 bases and the J gene end by 4 bases; junction bases not matched to a gene: 7. Germline V CDR1 and CDR2: SGHVS, FNYEAQ. The CDR3 DNA reads as TGTGCCAGCAGCTACGGACTAGCGGGGGGGCCGGGAGAGACCCAGTACTTC. Its translation: CASSYGLAGGPGETQYF.

This rearrangement joins TRBV12-3 or TRBV12-4 to TRBJ2-1; D gene unclear. The V and J ends lost 6 bases and 8 bases respectively, with 17 bases between them. This CDR3 spans 14 amino acids. CDR3 coding DNA: TGTGCCAGCAGGCTAGACGCCCTGGCAGATGAGCAGTTCTTC. Its translation: CASRLDALADEQFF.

This clonotype was found many times. This chain links TRBV5-4 with TRBJ2-5, with TRBD1 matching over 10 bases. The trim removed 0 bases at V and 5 bases at J, leaving 19 bases unmatched. CDR1 is SGHNT and CDR2 is YYREEE in the germline V gene (reference sequence). This CDR3 comprises 20 residues. CDR3 nucleotides: TGTGCCAGCAGCTTGGCAGGGACAGGGGAATATACGGGAGGGCCGGAGACCCAGTACTTC. This translates into CASSLAGTGEYTGGPETQYF.

This clonotype was detected many times. V gene TRBV19 combines with J gene TRBJ2-5; D is unclear. Trimming removed 10 bases at V and 9 bases at J, with 18 bases between. CDR3 length: 12 residues. Germline V gives CDR1 LNHDA, CDR2 SQIVND (reference sequence). CDR3 nucleotide sequence: TGTGCCACAGCCGGGCGAGGTTTGGCCCAGTACTTC. This gives the protein CATAGRGLAQYF.

Ten or more counts support this clonotype. The chain recombines TRBV13 with TRBJ2-5; 15 bases align to TRBD2. Germline CDR1 PRHDT, CDR2 FYEKMQ (reference sequence). The J segment lost 0 bases and the V segment lost 5 bases, leaving 7 bases of the junction unmatched. The CDR3 has 18 residues. The CDR3 region is CASSQRTSGRAYQETQYF. In DNA form, the CDR3 reads TGTGCCAGCAGCCAACGGACTAGCGGGAGGGCCTACCAAGAGACCCAGTACTTC.

The chain joins TRBV20-1 to TRBJ2-2; no firm D call. This CDR3 comprises 13 residues. V gave up 3 bases and J gave up 1 base, with 6 bases separating them. Germline V gene sequence: CDR1 DFQATT, CDR2 SNEGSKA (reference sequence). The CDR3 sequence: CSASMWNTGELFF. Here the CDR3 DNA reads TGCAGTGCTAGCATGTGGAACACCGGGGAGCTGTTTTTT.

The table lists this clonotype with many counts. The chain joins TRBV5-1 to TRBJ2-3; 8 bases map to TRBD1. Trimming took 7 bases from V and 3 from J; bases not matched to a gene: 10. The germline V gene has CDR1 SGHRS and CDR2 YFSETQ. The CDR3 covers 15 residues. The CDR3 region has the DNA TGCGCCAGCCGAGGACAGGGTGTGTCGACAGATACGCAGTATTTT. Translating it yields CASRGQGVSTDTQYF. Full variable domain (missing parts from reference TRBV5-1 and TRBJ2-3): KAGVTQTPRYLIKTRGQQVTLSCSPISGHRSVSWYQQTPGQGLQFLFEYFSETQRNKGNFPGRFSGRQFSNSRSEMNVSTLELGDSALYLCASRGQGVSTDTQYFGPGTRLTVL.

This clonotype appeared many times. The chain joins TRBV6-4 to TRBJ2-2, with D perhaps TRBD1 or TRBD2 (6 bases each). The V gene lost 8 bases and the J gene lost 5 bases, with 18 bases spanning the gap. The CDR3 runs to 15 residues. The germline V gene has CDR1 MRHNA and CDR2 SNTAGT. For the CDR3, the DNA is TGTGCCAGCGCAGATGACAGGAGGGGAACCGGGGAGCTGTTTTTT. Protein product: CASADDRRGTGELFF.

This clonotype has ten or more counts. The CDR3 is CSVEGSSSTDTQYF. Here the CDR3 DNA reads TGCAGCGTCGAGGGCAGTTCTAGCACAGATACGCAGTATTTT. The chain couples TRBV20-1 to TRBJ2-3, with D possibly TRBD2 on 5 matching bases. Germline CDR1 reads DFQATT; CDR2 reads SNEGSKA (reference sequence). This CDR3 spans 14 amino acids.

This clonotype was observed a single time. A read error may be the cause here, since a much bigger clone is one base away. This chain connects TRBV7-6 to TRBJ2-5, with D maybe TRBD2 (6 bases). The CDR3 is 12 residues long. The germline V gene has CDR1 SGHVS and CDR2 FNYEAQ. The chain's CDR3 is CASSGGDGTPYF. CDR3 bases: TGTGCCAGCAGTGGAGGGGATGGGACCCCGTACTTC.

This clonotype was picked up a small number of times. The rearrangement joins TRBV5-1 to TRBJ1-2, with 7 bases aligning to TRBD1. The CDR3 totals 14 residues. Losses at the gene ends were 3 bases for V and 8 bases for J; bases not matched to a gene: 10. Per the germline V gene, CDR1 is SGHRS and CDR2 is YFSETQ. The CDR3 region has the DNA TGCGCCAGCAGCTCACGACAGGGATGGGAAGGCTACACCTTC. Its protein is CASSSRQGWEGYTF.

J is TRBJ2-7 and V is TRBV18; 10 bases are shared with TRBD1. CDR3 length: 14 amino acids. From germline, CDR1 is KGHSH and CDR2 LQKENI. Trimming took 6 bases from V and 5 from J; bases not matched to a gene: 7. CDR3 loop: CASSPGQGPHEQYF. DNA of the CDR3: TGTGCCAGCTCGCCGGGACAGGGGCCCCACGAGCAGTACTTC.

The table lists this clonotype with many counts. This chain connects TRBV6-4 to TRBJ1-1, with D unclear. V lost 4 bases to trimming and J lost 1 base, with 10 bases between them. This CDR3 region has 14 residues. Germline V gene data show CDR1 as MRHNA and CDR2 as SNTAGT. The CDR3 region is CASSVGRTNTEAFF. The CDR3 DNA reads TGTGCCAGCAGTGTGGGTAGGACGAACACTGAAGCTTTCTTT.

This clonotype was found many times. The CDR3 region has the DNA TGTGCCAGCAGCGCCCAGGGTCTCGATATCCGGGAGCAGTACTTC. This encodes CASSAQGLDIREQYF. J is TRBJ2-7 and V is TRBV9; D possibly corresponds to TRBD1 (5 bases). This CDR3 comprises 15 residues. Trimming removed 3 bases at V and 7 bases at J, with 20 bases between. Germline CDR1 is SGDLS and CDR2 is YYNGEE.